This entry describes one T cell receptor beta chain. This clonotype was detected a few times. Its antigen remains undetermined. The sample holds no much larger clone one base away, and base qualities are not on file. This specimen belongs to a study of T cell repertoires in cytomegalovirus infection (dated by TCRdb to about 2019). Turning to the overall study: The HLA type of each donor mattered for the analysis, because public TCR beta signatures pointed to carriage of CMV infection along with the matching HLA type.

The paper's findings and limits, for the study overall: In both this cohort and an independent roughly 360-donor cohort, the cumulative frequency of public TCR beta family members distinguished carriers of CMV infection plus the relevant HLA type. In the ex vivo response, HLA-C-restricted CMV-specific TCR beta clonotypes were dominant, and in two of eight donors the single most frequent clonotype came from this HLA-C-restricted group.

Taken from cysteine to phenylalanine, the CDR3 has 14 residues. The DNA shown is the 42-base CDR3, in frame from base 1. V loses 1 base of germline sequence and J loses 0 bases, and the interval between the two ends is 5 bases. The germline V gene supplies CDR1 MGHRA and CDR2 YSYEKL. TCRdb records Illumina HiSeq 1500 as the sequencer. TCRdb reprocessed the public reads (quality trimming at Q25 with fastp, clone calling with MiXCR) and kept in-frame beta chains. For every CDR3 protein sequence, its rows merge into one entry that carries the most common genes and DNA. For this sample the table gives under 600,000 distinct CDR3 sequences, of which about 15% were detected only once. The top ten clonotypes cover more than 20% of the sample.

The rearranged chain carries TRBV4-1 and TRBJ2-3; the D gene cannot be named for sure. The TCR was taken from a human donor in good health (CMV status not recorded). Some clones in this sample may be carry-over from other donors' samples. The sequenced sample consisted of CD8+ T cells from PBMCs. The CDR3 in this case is CASSQVPSTDTQYF. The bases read TGCGCCAGCAGCCAAGTGCCTAGCACAGATACGCAGTATTTT.